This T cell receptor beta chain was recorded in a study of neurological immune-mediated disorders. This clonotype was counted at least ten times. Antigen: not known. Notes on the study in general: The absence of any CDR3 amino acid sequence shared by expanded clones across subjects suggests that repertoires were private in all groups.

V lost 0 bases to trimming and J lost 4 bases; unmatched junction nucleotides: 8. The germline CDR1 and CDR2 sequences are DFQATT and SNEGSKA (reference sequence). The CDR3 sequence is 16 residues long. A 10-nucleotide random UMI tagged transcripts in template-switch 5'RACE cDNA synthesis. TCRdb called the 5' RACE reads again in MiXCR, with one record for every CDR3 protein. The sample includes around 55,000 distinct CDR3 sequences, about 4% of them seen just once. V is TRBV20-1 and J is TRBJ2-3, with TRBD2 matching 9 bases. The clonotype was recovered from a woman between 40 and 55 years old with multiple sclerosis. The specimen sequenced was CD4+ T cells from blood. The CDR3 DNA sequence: TGCAGTGCTAGAGACCCGGCTAGCGGGGTCTCAGATACGCAGTATTTT. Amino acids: CSARDPASGVSDTQYF.